The 3 T cell receptor beta chains below were found in one sample sequenced in a study of human T cells and chemical hapten exposure. Noted time point: pre-sensitization, week 0. Treatment meaning: therapeutic diphenylcyclopropenone sensitization with weekly scalp DPC. TCRdb recomputed calls from the RACE reads with MiXCR, one row per CDR3 protein. The data hold tens of thousands of distinct CDR3 sequences, with roughly 12% observed a single time. The sample consisted of whole blood, taken in connection with sensitization to the hapten diphenylcyclopropenone (DPC). Every receptor here comes from a woman younger than 45 with alopecia areata. Some clones in this sample may be carry-over from other donors' samples.

This clonotype was counted a few times. V and J are TRBV28 and TRBJ2-7; the match to TRBD2 covers 12 bases. Trimming at V came to 6 bases and at J to 2 bases, leaving 5 bases not matched to a gene. The CDR3 runs to 15 residues. The germline CDR1 and CDR2 sequences are MDHEN and SYDVKM. CDR3 nucleotide sequence: TGTGCCAGCAGCCTCGGGACTAGCGGGCCCTACGAGCAGTACTTC. Protein sequence: CASSLGTSGPYEQYF.

This clonotype has ten or more counts. The chain combines TRBV7-3 with TRBJ2-2; D gene unclear. This CDR3 is 15 amino acids long. The germline gives CDR1 SGHTA, CDR2 FQGTGA. Trimming stripped 3 bases from V and 2 bases from J, with 10 bases between. The CDR3 nucleotides read TGTGCCAGCAGCTTGTACGACCGCAACACCGGGGAGCTGTTTTTT. The encoded protein is CASSLYDRNTGELFF. The variable domain in full, completed from reference TRBV7-3 and TRBJ2-2, reads GAGVSQTPSNKVTEKGKYVELRCDPISGHTALYWYRQSLGQGPEFLIYFQGTGAADDSGLPNDRFFAVRPEGSVSTLKIQRTERGDSAVYLCASSLYDRNTGELFFGEGSRLTVL.

This clonotype was recorded a few times. The rearrangement joins TRBV29-1 to TRBJ2-3; TRBD2 aligns across 10 bases. This CDR3 region has 15 residues. Germline values: CDR1 SQVTM, CDR2 ANQGSEA. J lost 1 base, V lost 7 bases, and 8 bases had no gene match. The CDR3 nucleotides are TGCAGCGCTGTGGGTCTAGCGGGAGGCACAGATACGCAGTATTTT. This gives the protein CSAVGLAGGTDTQYF.